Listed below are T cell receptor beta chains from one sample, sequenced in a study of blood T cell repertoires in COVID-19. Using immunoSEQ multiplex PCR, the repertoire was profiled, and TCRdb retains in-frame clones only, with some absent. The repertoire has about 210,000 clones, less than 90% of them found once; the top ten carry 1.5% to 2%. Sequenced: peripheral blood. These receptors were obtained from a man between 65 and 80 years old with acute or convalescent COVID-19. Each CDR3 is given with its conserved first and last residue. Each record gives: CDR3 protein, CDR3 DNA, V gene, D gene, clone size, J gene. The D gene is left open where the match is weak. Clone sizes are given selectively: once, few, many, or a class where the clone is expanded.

cdr3_aa: CASSEALDEQYF
cdr3_nt: TGCGCCAGCAGCGAGGCCCTTGACGAGCAGTACTTC
v_call: TRBV5-1
d_call: -
clone_size: -
j_call: TRBJ2-7

cdr3_aa: CASSFRLAGEQYF
cdr3_nt: TGCGCCAGCAGCTTCAGACTAGCGGGAGAGCAGTACTTC
v_call: TRBV5-1
d_call: TRBD2
clone_size: -
j_call: TRBJ2-7

cdr3_aa: CASSLAAEQYF
cdr3_nt: TGTGCCAGCAGCTTAGCGGCAGAGCAGTACTTC
v_call: TRBV7-9
d_call: -
clone_size: -
j_call: TRBJ2-7

cdr3_aa: CASSLRQGADEQYF
cdr3_nt: TGTGCCAGCAGTTTACGACAGGGGGCCGACGAGCAGTACTTC
v_call: TRBV6-2/TRBV6-3
d_call: TRBD1
clone_size: -
j_call: TRBJ2-7

cdr3_aa: CASSSGGKTQYF
cdr3_nt: TGTGCCAGCAGTTCCGGCGGAAAGACCCAGTACTTC
v_call: TRBV25-1
d_call: -
clone_size: -
j_call: TRBJ2-5

cdr3_aa: CASSPQGMNTEAFF
cdr3_nt: TGTGCCAGCTCACCGCAGGGAATGAACACTGAAGCTTTCTTT
v_call: TRBV18
d_call: -
clone_size: few
j_call: TRBJ1-1

cdr3_aa: CASTPGTKKYEQYF
cdr3_nt: TGTGCCAGCACCCCCGGGACTAAAAAATACGAGCAGTACTTC
v_call: TRBV6-5
d_call: TRBD2
clone_size: -
j_call: TRBJ2-7

cdr3_aa: CASSTQAISYEQYF
cdr3_nt: TGTGCCAGCAGTACACAGGCAATCTCCTACGAGCAGTACTTC
v_call: TRBV7-9
d_call: -
clone_size: -
j_call: TRBJ2-7

cdr3_aa: CASSIRGQGSTDTQYF
cdr3_nt: TGTGCCAGCAGCATTAGAGGACAGGGGAGCACAGATACGCAGTATTTT
v_call: TRBV11-2
d_call: TRBD1
clone_size: once
j_call: TRBJ2-3

cdr3_aa: CASSFRDRYSNQPQHF
cdr3_nt: TGTGCCAGCAGTTTTCGGGACAGATATAGCAATCAGCCCCAGCATTTT
v_call: TRBV28
d_call: TRBD1
clone_size: -
j_call: TRBJ1-5

cdr3_aa: CASSLGLAGAGNEQFF
cdr3_nt: TGTGCCAGCAGCCTCGGACTAGCGGGAGCTGGTAATGAGCAGTTCTTC
v_call: TRBV28
d_call: TRBD2
clone_size: once
j_call: TRBJ2-1

cdr3_aa: CASRGTSGYRSYNEQFF
cdr3_nt: TGTGCCAGCAGAGGGACTAGCGGTTACCGTTCCTACAATGAGCAGTTCTTC
v_call: TRBV28
d_call: TRBD2
clone_size: -
j_call: TRBJ2-1

cdr3_aa: CASAREGGTRSDTQYF
cdr3_nt: TGTGCCAGCGCTCGGGAGGGCGGGACTAGGTCAGATACGCAGTATTTT
v_call: TRBV2
d_call: TRBD2
clone_size: -
j_call: TRBJ2-3

cdr3_aa: CASSSETGDIQYF
cdr3_nt: TGTGCCAGCAGCTCCGAGACAGGAGACATTCAGTACTTC
v_call: TRBV5-6
d_call: -
clone_size: -
j_call: TRBJ2-4

cdr3_aa: CASSEAPRGRTEAFF
cdr3_nt: TGTGCCAGCAGTGAAGCGCCCAGGGGGAGGACTGAAGCTTTCTTT
v_call: TRBV2
d_call: TRBD1
clone_size: -
j_call: TRBJ1-1

cdr3_aa: CASSSLSGWSNEQFF
cdr3_nt: TGTGCCAGCAGCTCTCTAAGCGGGTGGTCTAATGAGCAGTTCTTC
v_call: TRBV5-5
d_call: -
clone_size: -
j_call: TRBJ2-1

cdr3_aa: CASSGAGAETQYF
cdr3_nt: TGTGCCAGCAGCGGGGCGGGAGCGGAGACCCAGTACTTC
v_call: TRBV3-1/TRBV3-2
d_call: TRBD2
clone_size: -
j_call: TRBJ2-5

cdr3_aa: CASTPTGGASYNEQFF
cdr3_nt: TGTGCCAGTACCCCGACAGGGGGCGCATCCTACAATGAGCAGTTCTTC
v_call: TRBV19
d_call: TRBD1
clone_size: -
j_call: TRBJ2-1

cdr3_aa: CASSSQRQGAQHF
cdr3_nt: TGTGCCAGCAGTTCCCAAAGACAGGGTGCCCAGCATTTT
v_call: TRBV27
d_call: TRBD1
clone_size: -
j_call: TRBJ1-5

cdr3_aa: CASSQEGLAGRIETQYF
cdr3_nt: TGCGCCAGCAGCCAAGAAGGCTTGGCAGGGAGGATAGAGACCCAGTACTTC
v_call: TRBV4-1
d_call: -
clone_size: -
j_call: TRBJ2-5

cdr3_aa: CATRKRIYNEQFF
cdr3_nt: TGTGCCACCCGTAAGCGGATTTACAATGAGCAGTTCTTC
v_call: TRBV6-6
d_call: -
clone_size: -
j_call: TRBJ2-1

cdr3_aa: CASSLQGRINSPLHF
cdr3_nt: TGTGCCAGCAGTTTGCAGGGTCGGATTAATTCACCCCTCCACTTT
v_call: TRBV28
d_call: -
clone_size: -
j_call: TRBJ1-6

cdr3_aa: CASSFRLTGTGYGDTIYF
cdr3_nt: TGTGCCAGCAGCTTTAGACTTACCGGGACAGGGTATGGCGACACCATATATTTT
v_call: TRBV5-5
d_call: TRBD1
clone_size: once
j_call: TRBJ1-3

cdr3_aa: CASSQGTLLSTDTQYF
cdr3_nt: TGTGCCAGCAGTCAAGGGACTCTATTAAGCACAGATACGCAGTATTTT
v_call: TRBV27
d_call: -
clone_size: once
j_call: TRBJ2-3

cdr3_aa: CASSHPGLNTQYF
cdr3_nt: TGTGCCAGCAGTCACCCGGGACTAAATACGCAGTATTTT
v_call: TRBV25-1
d_call: TRBD2
clone_size: -
j_call: TRBJ2-3

cdr3_aa: CASSPQIAGGRSEQYF
cdr3_nt: TGTGCCAGCAGTCCACAAATAGCGGGAGGGCGAAGCGAGCAGTACTTC
v_call: TRBV2
d_call: TRBD2
clone_size: -
j_call: TRBJ2-7

cdr3_aa: CASSAGTSGRDTQYF
cdr3_nt: TGCGCCAGCAGCGCCGGGACTAGCGGGAGAGATACGCAGTATTTT
v_call: TRBV10-2
d_call: TRBD2
clone_size: -
j_call: TRBJ2-3

cdr3_aa: CASSYGAVSSYEQYF
cdr3_nt: TGTGCCAGCAGCTATGGGGCGGTGAGCTCCTACGAGCAGTACTTC
v_call: TRBV3-1/TRBV3-2
d_call: -
clone_size: -
j_call: TRBJ2-7

cdr3_aa: CASSPSQGPIGYTF
cdr3_nt: TGTGCCAGCAGTCCGTCACAGGGTCCGATCGGCTACACCTTC
v_call: TRBV6-5
d_call: -
clone_size: -
j_call: TRBJ1-2

cdr3_aa: CASSPQGGGSGNTIYF
cdr3_nt: TGTGCCAGCAGCCCCCAGGGAGGGGGCTCTGGAAACACCATATATTTT
v_call: TRBV7-3
d_call: -
clone_size: -
j_call: TRBJ1-3

cdr3_aa: CASSSRTAGAGTGELFF
cdr3_nt: TGTGCCAGCAGCTCCCGGACGGCGGGAGCGGGGACCGGGGAGCTGTTTTTT
v_call: TRBV9
d_call: TRBD2
clone_size: once
j_call: TRBJ2-2

cdr3_aa: CATSDPPSAAGASSYNEQFF
cdr3_nt: TGTGCCACCAGTGATCCCCCGTCGGCGGCAGGGGCAAGCTCCTACAATGAGCAGTTCTTC
v_call: TRBV24-1
d_call: -
clone_size: -
j_call: TRBJ2-1

cdr3_aa: CASSRQGTDTQYF
cdr3_nt: TGTGCCAGCAGTCGACAGGGAACAGATACGCAGTATTTT
v_call: TRBV6-6
d_call: TRBD1
clone_size: once
j_call: TRBJ2-3

cdr3_aa: CASSWGDSNTEAFF
cdr3_nt: TGTGCCAGCAGCTGGGGAGATTCGAACACTGAAGCTTTCTTT
v_call: TRBV7-9
d_call: -
clone_size: -
j_call: TRBJ1-1

cdr3_aa: CASSKPGRESMNEQFF
cdr3_nt: TGTGCCAGCTCCAAACCGGGGCGGGAGAGTATGAATGAGCAGTTCTTC
v_call: TRBV18
d_call: TRBD2
clone_size: -
j_call: TRBJ2-1

cdr3_aa: CATQPTGQETQYF
cdr3_nt: TGTGCCACCCAACCGACAGGCCAAGAGACCCAGTACTTC
v_call: TRBV19
d_call: -
clone_size: -
j_call: TRBJ2-5

cdr3_aa: CASSSPTMGQGQIYGYTF
cdr3_nt: TGTGCCAGCAGTTCCCCCACGATGGGACAGGGTCAGATCTATGGCTACACCTTC
v_call: TRBV28
d_call: TRBD1
clone_size: -
j_call: TRBJ1-2

cdr3_aa: CATSDFRGDTQYF
cdr3_nt: TGTGCCACCAGTGATTTTAGGGGGGATACGCAGTATTTT
v_call: TRBV24-1
d_call: -
clone_size: -
j_call: TRBJ2-3

cdr3_aa: CASSQEVPGSPLHF
cdr3_nt: TGTGCCAGCAGCCAAGAGGTTCCGGGATCACCCCTCCACTTT
v_call: TRBV14
d_call: -
clone_size: -
j_call: TRBJ1-6

cdr3_aa: CASSVAGRGDYNEQFF
cdr3_nt: TGTGCCAGCAGCGTAGCTGGGAGGGGAGACTACAATGAGCAGTTCTTC
v_call: TRBV9
d_call: TRBD2
clone_size: -
j_call: TRBJ2-1

cdr3_aa: CSVIGRTSYEQYF
cdr3_nt: TGCAGCGTTATTGGGAGGACCTCCTACGAGCAGTACTTC
v_call: TRBV29-1
d_call: -
clone_size: -
j_call: TRBJ2-7

cdr3_aa: CSVEEVPDYYNEQFF
cdr3_nt: TGCAGCGTTGAAGAGGTCCCGGACTATTACAATGAGCAGTTCTTC
v_call: TRBV29-1
d_call: -
clone_size: -
j_call: TRBJ2-1

cdr3_aa: CASSLTSQPTLHF
cdr3_nt: TGTGCCAGCAGCCTAACGTCTCAACCAACCCTCCACTTT
v_call: TRBV5-5
d_call: -
clone_size: -
j_call: TRBJ1-6

cdr3_aa: CASSTIAGHTGELFF
cdr3_nt: TGTGCCAGTAGTACTATAGCGGGGCACACCGGGGAGCTGTTTTTT
v_call: TRBV19
d_call: TRBD2
clone_size: -
j_call: TRBJ2-2

cdr3_aa: CASSHLKTGFYGYTF
cdr3_nt: TGTGCCAGCAGCCACTTAAAGACAGGTTTCTATGGCTACACCTTC
v_call: TRBV14
d_call: -
clone_size: -
j_call: TRBJ1-2

cdr3_aa: CASIRQGNTEAFF
cdr3_nt: TGTGCCAGCATTCGACAGGGGAACACTGAAGCTTTCTTT
v_call: TRBV28
d_call: TRBD1
clone_size: once
j_call: TRBJ1-1

cdr3_aa: CASSPIGIGTGGLNTEAFF
cdr3_nt: TGTGCCAGCTCACCCATCGGGATCGGGACAGGGGGGCTGAACACTGAAGCTTTCTTT
v_call: TRBV18
d_call: TRBD1
clone_size: once
j_call: TRBJ1-1

cdr3_aa: CASSIWGGWEPQHF
cdr3_nt: TGTGCCAGTAGTATCTGGGGGGGCTGGGAGCCCCAGCATTTT
v_call: TRBV19
d_call: -
clone_size: -
j_call: TRBJ1-5